The T cell receptor (beta chain) under discussion was sequenced for a study of T cell responses to AZD1222 COVID-19 vaccine. Second-dose intervals of approximately 4 or approximately 12 weeks were pooled. Study results and limitations: At baseline, seropositivity was found in only six or seven AZD1222 recipients. White British donors predominated, females outnumbered males, and clonal diversity was possibly underestimated. Spike was spanned by vaccine-associated CD4 TCRs, which were dominant at 160-218 and 743-854.

Regarding this clone: Its antigen is currently unknown.

Method: immunoSEQ multiplex PCR; TCRdb's copy keeps in-frame clones and lacks some. This table holds about 82,000 clones, roughly nine tenths found once. Germline assignment: CDR1 SGHVS and CDR2 FNYEAQ. The CDR3 has 15 residues. V lost 4 bases to trimming and J lost 2 bases, with 15 bases between them. V and J are TRBV7-6 and TRBJ2-7, with TRBD2 as a possible D gene (6 bases). This sequence was found in an adult who received the AZD1222 COVID-19 vaccine. The sample was peripheral blood, taken 28 days after the second AZD1222 dose. This CDR3 reads CASSSPGTPAYEQYF. Here the CDR3 DNA reads TGTGCCAGCAGCTCGCCCGGGACTCCCGCCTACGAGCAGTACTTC. The full variable domain, in which reference TRBV7-6 and TRBJ2-7 provide the parts outside the CDR3, is GAGVSQSPRYKVTKRGQDVALRCDPISGHVSLYWYRQALGQGPEFLTYFNYEAQQDKSGLPNDRFSAERPEGSISTLTIQRTEQRDSAMYRCASSSPGTPAYEQYFGPGTRLTVT.